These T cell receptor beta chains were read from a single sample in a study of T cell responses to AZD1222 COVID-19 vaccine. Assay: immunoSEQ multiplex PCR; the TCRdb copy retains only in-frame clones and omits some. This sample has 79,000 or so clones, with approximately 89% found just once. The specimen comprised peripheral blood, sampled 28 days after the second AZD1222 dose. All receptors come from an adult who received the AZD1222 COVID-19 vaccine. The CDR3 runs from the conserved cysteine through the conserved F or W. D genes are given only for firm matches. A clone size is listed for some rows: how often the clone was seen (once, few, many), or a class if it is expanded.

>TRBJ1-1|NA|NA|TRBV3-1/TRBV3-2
TGTGCCAGCAGCCTTCGCGGGGTTGTAACTGAAGCTTTCTTT
CASSLRGVVTEAFF
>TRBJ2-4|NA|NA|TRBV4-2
TGTGCCAGCAGCCAAGGAGTTCGACAAAACATTCAGTACTTC
CASSQGVRQNIQYF
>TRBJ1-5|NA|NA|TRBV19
TGTGCCAGTAGTATTTCGGGTAACAGCAATCAGCCCCAGCATTTT
CASSISGNSNQPQHF
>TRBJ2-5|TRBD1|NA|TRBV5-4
TGTGCCAGCAGGTTCAACCGCCGGGACAGGGGTTCCGAGACCCAGTACTTC
CASRFNRRDRGSETQYF
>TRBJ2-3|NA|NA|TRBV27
TGTGCCAGCAGACCCACACCAAGGACCTCGTCGTTCTCCACAGATACGCAGTATTTT
CASRPTPRTSSFSTDTQYF
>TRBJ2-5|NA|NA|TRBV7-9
TGTGCCAGCAGCAGGGGGGCGGCAAGTGAGACCCAGTACTTC
CASSRGAASETQYF
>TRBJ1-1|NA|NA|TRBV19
TGTGCCAGTAGTCTGGACAGCGGGACCATGAACACTGAAGCTTTCTTT
CASSLDSGTMNTEAFF
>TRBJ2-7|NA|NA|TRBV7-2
TGTGCCAGCAGCATAGCAGGGGGAGGGGAGCAGTACTTC
CASSIAGGGEQYF
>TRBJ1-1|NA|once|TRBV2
TGTGCCAGCGGATTGTATGAAATCATGAACACTGAAGCTTTCTTT
CASGLYEIMNTEAFF
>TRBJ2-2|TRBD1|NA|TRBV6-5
TGTGCCAGCGCTCCCGACAGGGGGCTTGGCGGGGAGCTGTTTTTT
CASAPDRGLGGELFF
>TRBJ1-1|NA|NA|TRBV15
TGTGCCACCAGACCAGGACAGTCAGACGGTATGAACACTGAAGCTTTCTTT
CATRPGQSDGMNTEAFF
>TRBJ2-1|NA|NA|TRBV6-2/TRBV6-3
TGTGCCAGCAGCACCAGTCTGGGGGGGCCCTCCTACAATGAGCAGTTCTTC
CASSTSLGGPSYNEQFF
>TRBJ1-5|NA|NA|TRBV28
TGTGCCAGCAGCTTGGGAGGGGCGGGTCAGCCCCAGCATTTT
CASSLGGAGQPQHF
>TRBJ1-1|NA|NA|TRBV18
TGTGCCAGCTCACCGGGGGTAGACGGAGGGGCAGCTTTCTTT
CASSPGVDGGAAFF
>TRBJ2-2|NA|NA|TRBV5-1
TGCGCCAGCAGCGCGGGACTGACTACGAACACCGGGGAGCTGTTTTTT
CASSAGLTTNTGELFF
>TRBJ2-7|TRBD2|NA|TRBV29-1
TGCAGCGTTGTCCCTCCCGCTAGCGGGGGCAACTACGAGCAGTACTTC
CSVVPPASGGNYEQYF
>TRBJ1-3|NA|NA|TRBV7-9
TGTGCCAGCAGCCCATTTCTATCCGGGTCCGGAAACACCATATATTTT
CASSPFLSGSGNTIYF